The entry that follows covers one T cell receptor beta chain sequence. The data originate from a study of blood T cell repertoires in COVID-19. Study at large: Italy, Spain and the United States were the sources of the convalescent and acute COVID-19 samples. The analysed material was cDNA or gDNA that came from T cells, B-cell-depleted T cells, or PBMCs.

Original handling: Quantification of nucleated cells was approximated via reference gene primer amplification. Sequencing was performed with immunoSEQ multiplex PCR; in TCRdb, only in-frame clones are kept and a portion is missing. V and J calls and clone size are given by that table; D and trimming were obtained from the DNA. The sample holds some 74,000 clones; more than 65% are singletons and the top ten take roughly a tenth. The CDR3 spans 14 residues. Germline-derived CDR1 and CDR2 are SQVTM and ANQGSEA. Deletions cut 4 bases from V and 5 bases from J, with 15 bases between. The receptor's source is a woman between 45 and 60 years old with acute or convalescent COVID-19. The sequencing sample was made of peripheral blood. The genes are TRBV29-1 and TRBJ1-5, with D possibly TRBD1 on 6 matching bases. CDR3 sequence reads: CSVGIGGYDQPQHF. Written as DNA, the CDR3 is TGCAGCGTTGGAATAGGGGGTTACGATCAGCCCCAGCATTTT.